These 17 T cell receptor beta chains originate from one sample sequenced in a study. From the 5' RACE reads, TCRdb called clonotypes with MiXCR, one entry per CDR3 protein. The repertoire has 25,000 to 40,000 distinct CDR3 sequences, approximately 25% of them found once; the top ten carry 4.3%. What was sequenced was memory CD4+ T cells sorted from blood. Described subset: memory CD4+ T cells, CD4+CD45RO+CD25-. The receptors here all came from a female donor with breast cancer.

The chain has TRBV4-3 and TRBJ1-1, with 10 nucleotides matching TRBD1. Germline-derived CDR1 and CDR2 are LGHNA and YSLEER. The CDR3 has 18 amino acids. The J segment lost 0 bases and the V segment lost 5 bases, leaving 12 bases of the junction unmatched. The CDR3 nucleotides are TGCGCCAGCAGCGCCTTGACAGGGGGCGAATTCATGAACACTGAAGCTTTCTTT. The encoded protein is CASSALTGGEFMNTEAFF.

This chain uses TRBV5-5 with TRBJ2-7, with TRBD1 matching over 12 bases. After removal of 2 bases from V and 2 bases from J, the junction contained 14 bases not matched to a gene. The germline V gene has CDR1 SGHKS and CDR2 YYEKEE (reference sequence). The CDR3 extends over 19 amino acids. The CDR3 region is CASSLLPGQGAKRTYEQYF. The CDR3, as DNA: TGTGCCAGCAGCTTACTACCGGGACAGGGGGCCAAACGTACCTACGAGCAGTACTTC.

Points on this clonotype: A much larger clone sits a single nucleotide away, making a read error possible. The V gene is TRBV12-3 or TRBV12-4, the J gene TRBJ2-1; D possibly corresponds to TRBD2 (5 bases). V was shortened by 2 bases and J by 7 bases, with 12 bases between the two germline ends. This CDR3 is built from 14 residues. In DNA form, the CDR3 reads TGTGCCAGCAGTTTACATCGGGGTGATAATGAGCAGTTCTTC. This encodes CASSLHRGDNEQFF.

CDR3 region: CASSVGSRGESYEQYF. CDR3 coding DNA: TGTGCCAGCAGCGTGGGATCTCGGGGGGAGTCCTACGAGCAGTACTTC. This rearrangement joins TRBV9 to TRBJ2-7, with TRBD2 matching 7 bases. V shed 2 bases, J shed 1 base, and the junction held 9 bases outside the gene matches. The CDR3 is 16 amino acids. CDR1 SGDLS and CDR2 YYNGEE come from the germline V gene.

This clonotype was picked up many times. DNA for the CDR3: TGTGCCAGCAGCGCCCCGGAGAAGGCAGATACGCAGTATTTT. This translates into CASSAPEKADTQYF. The chain uses TRBV5-6 and TRBJ2-3; D is unclear. CDR1 and CDR2 (germline): SGHDT, YYEEEE. V shed 4 bases and J shed 4 bases, with 13 bases lying between them. There are 14 residues in the CDR3.

This clonotype was found a few times. CDR3 sequence reads: CASSLYGGTQYF. Written as DNA, the CDR3 is TGTGCCAGCAGTTTATATGGCGGGACCCAGTACTTC. This rearrangement joins TRBV27 to TRBJ2-5; D gene uncertain. Germline V gives CDR1 MNHEY, CDR2 SMNVEV (reference sequence). Trimming shortened V by 1 base and J by 7 bases, and 7 bases separated the two germline ends. The CDR3 totals 12 residues.

The sample holds many counts of this clonotype. This chain uses TRBV4-1 with TRBJ2-7; TRBD1 might be the D (6 bases). This CDR3 has 15 amino acids. The germline V gene encodes CDR1 MGHRA and CDR2 YSYEKL. Trimming cost V 0 bases and J 0 bases, with 9 bases left between them. In DNA form, the CDR3 reads TGCGCCAGCAGCCAAGAGGAGGACAGCTCCTACGAGCAGTACTTC. It yields the protein CASSQEEDSSYEQYF.

Comments on this clonotype: The conserved final phenylalanine or tryptophan is absent from the CDR3, which likely points to a read error. The chain recombines TRBV3-1 with TRBJ2-7; the D is unclear. Trimming pared 3 bases from V and 0 bases from J, leaving 6 bases between. Per germline, CDR1 LGHDT and CDR2 YNNKEL (reference sequence). This CDR3 contains 13 residues. The CDR3 here is CASSQLPSYEQYL. The CDR3 DNA sequence: TGTGCCAGCAGCCAGCTCCCCTCCTACGAGCAGTACCTC.

This clonotype was seen a handful of times. J is TRBJ1-1 and V is TRBV20-1, with D possibly TRBD1 on 5 matching bases. This CDR3 region has 15 residues. CDR1 DFQATT and CDR2 SNEGSKA come from the germline V gene (reference sequence). Trimming pared 0 bases from V and 1 base from J, leaving 12 bases between. This chain's CDR3 is CSARDPTGANTEAFF. CDR3 in DNA: TGCAGTGCTAGAGATCCTACAGGAGCGAACACTGAAGCTTTCTTT.

This clonotype turned up a few times. The genes are TRBV28 and TRBJ1-1; no clear D gene. Germline V gene lookup returns CDR1 MDHEN and CDR2 SYDVKM. V was clipped by 2 bases and J by 1 base, with 11 bases between them. This CDR3 comprises 15 residues. This CDR3 reads CASSLRGRRNTEAFF. The CDR3 coding sequence is TGTGCCAGCAGTTTACGGGGTAGACGGAACACTGAAGCTTTCTTT.

The gene calls are TRBV9 and TRBJ2-5, with D tentatively TRBD1 (5 bases). This CDR3 region has 14 residues. Trimming took 3 bases from V and 5 from J, leaving 14 bases between them. Germline values: CDR1 SGDLS, CDR2 YYNGEE. CDR3 residues: CASSAAGIGETQYF. CDR3 DNA: TGTGCCAGCAGCGCCGCAGGGATAGGGGAGACCCAGTACTTC. The whole variable domain, remainder taken from reference TRBV9 and TRBJ2-5, is DSGVTQTPKHLITATGQRVTLRCSPRSGDLSVYWYQQSLDQGLQFLIQYYNGEERAKGNILERFSAQQFPDLHSELNLSSLELGDSALYFCASSAAGIGETQYFGPGTRLLVL.

A few counts support this clonotype. The gene calls are TRBV12-3 or TRBV12-4 and TRBJ2-7, with TRBD2 matching over 10 bases. After removal of 6 bases from V and 6 bases from J, the junction contained 8 bases not matched to a gene. This CDR3 comprises 14 residues. The CDR3 coding sequence is TGTGCCAGCAGGGTAGCGGGAGGAACTGGCGAGCAGTACTTC. This encodes CASRVAGGTGEQYF.

With respect to this clonotype: This may come from a read error, since a much larger clone is one base off. The chain joins TRBV9 to TRBJ1-1; TRBD1 is a possible D gene (5 bases). This CDR3 is built from 15 residues. Germline values: CDR1 SGDLS, CDR2 YYNGEE. CDR3 protein: CAGSAFSQGFAEAFF. CDR3 coding DNA: TGTGCCGGCAGCGCCTTCTCCCAGGGCTTCGCTGAAGCTTTCTTT.

This clonotype was recorded at least ten times. The chain couples TRBV5-6 to TRBJ2-6; D not certain. Trimming cost V 0 bases and J 1 base, with 2 bases left between them. Germline loops: CDR1 SGHDT, CDR2 YYEEEE. CDR3 length equals 14 residues. CDR3 sequence (DNA): TGTGCCAGCAGCTTGGCGTCTGGGGCCAACGTCCTGACTTTC. Translation gives CASSLASGANVLTF. Complete variable domain (other parts from reference TRBV5-6 and TRBJ2-6): DAGVTQSPTHLIKTRGQQVTLRCSPKSGHDTVSWYQQALGQGPQFIFQYYEEEERQRGNFPDRFSGHQFPNYSSELNVNALLLGDSALYLCASSLASGANVLTFGAGSRLTVL.

This clonotype turned up a few times. The chain uses TRBV27 and TRBJ1-1; D might be TRBD1 (5 bases). CDR3 length: 14 amino acids. Per germline, CDR1 MNHEY and CDR2 SMNVEV (reference sequence). V lost 3 bases to trimming and J lost 6 bases, with 14 bases between them. DNA of the CDR3: TGTGCCAGCAGTTTTCTTCCTAGGGGAGCTGAAGCTTTCTTT. It is translated as CASSFLPRGAEAFF.

This chain connects TRBV5-4 to TRBJ1-1; D is perhaps TRBD1 (5 bases). V lost 0 bases and J 5 bases, leaving 11 bases between the germline ends. Germline lookup yields CDR1 SGHNT and CDR2 YYREEE (reference sequence). CDR3 length: 14 residues. The CDR3 loop reads CASSLGSGLTEAFF. The CDR3 nucleotides are TGTGCCAGCAGCTTGGGGTCAGGGTTGACTGAAGCTTTCTTT.

The rearrangement links TRBV5-5 to TRBJ2-5; 14 positions agree with TRBD2. V lost 7 bases, J lost 5 bases, and 10 bases stayed unmatched. The CDR3 is 16 amino acids. Germline assignment: CDR1 SGHKS and CDR2 YYEKEE (reference sequence). Here the CDR3 reads CASGSGLAGGRETQYF. CDR3 in DNA: TGTGCCAGCGGCTCCGGACTAGCGGGGGGCAGGGAGACCCAGTACTTC. Complete variable domain (other parts from reference TRBV5-5 and TRBJ2-5): DAGVTQSPTHLIKTRGQQVTLRCSPISGHKSVSWYQQVLGQGPQFIFQYYEKEERGRGNFPDRFSARQFPNYSSELNVNALLLGDSALYLCASGSGLAGGRETQYFGPGTRLLVL.